This T cell receptor (beta chain) originates from a study of metastatic and nonmetastatic thyroid tumors. About the research overall: Repertoires from blood and tumor or nodule tissue of malignant and benign thyroid patients were compared.

Overall study results and limits: The reported finding was significantly higher TCR beta diversity in malignant thyroid tumors relative to benign nodules, in blood and tumor.

From the PCR reads, TCRdb re-called clones with MiXCR. The sample has 8,000 to 9,000 clones; approximately 30% are singletons. Until they underwent thyroid surgery, no patient had received any treatment. The ends were cut back, 3 bases at V and 3 bases at J, with 9 bases in the middle. Germline lookup yields CDR1 DFQATT and CDR2 SNEGSKA (reference sequence). The CDR3 consists of 13 residues. This clone counts as medium-sized (0.01 to 0.1%). Its specificity is unknown. The clonotype comes from a female donor with papillary thyroid cancer or a benign thyroid nodule (not recorded which). Some clones in this sample may be carry-over from other donors' samples. This chain connects TRBV20-1 to TRBJ1-5; perhaps TRBD1 as D (5 bases). Sequencing input: adjacent normal tissue. CDR3 bases: TGCAGTGCTAGGGCAGGGCTCAATCAGCCCCAGCATTTT. Its translation: CSARAGLNQPQHF.